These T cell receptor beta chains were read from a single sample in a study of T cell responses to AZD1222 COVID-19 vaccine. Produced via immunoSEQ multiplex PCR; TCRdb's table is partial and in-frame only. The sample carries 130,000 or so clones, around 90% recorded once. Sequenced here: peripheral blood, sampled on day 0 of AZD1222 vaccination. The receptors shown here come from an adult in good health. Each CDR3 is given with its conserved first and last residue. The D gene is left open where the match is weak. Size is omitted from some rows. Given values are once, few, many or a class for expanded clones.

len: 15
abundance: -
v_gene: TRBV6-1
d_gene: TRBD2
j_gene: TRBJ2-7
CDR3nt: TGTGCCAGCAGTGAGGGACTAGCGGCTACTTACGAGCAGTACTTC
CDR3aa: CASSEGLAATYEQYF

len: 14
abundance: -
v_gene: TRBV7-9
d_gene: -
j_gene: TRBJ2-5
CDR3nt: TGTGCCAGCAGCAAGCCGTTGGGGCAAGAGACCCAGTACTTC
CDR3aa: CASSKPLGQETQYF

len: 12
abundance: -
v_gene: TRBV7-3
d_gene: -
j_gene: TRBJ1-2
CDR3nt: TGTGCCAGCAGCCCCCCGGAGGGACGTTACACCTTC
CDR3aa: CASSPPEGRYTF

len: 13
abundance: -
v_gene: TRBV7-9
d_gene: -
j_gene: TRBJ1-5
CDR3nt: TGTGCCAGCAGCTTAGAGGGGTGGCAGCCCCAGCATTTT
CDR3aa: CASSLEGWQPQHF

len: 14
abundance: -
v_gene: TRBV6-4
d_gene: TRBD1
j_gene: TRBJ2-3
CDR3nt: TGTGCCAGCAGTGACAGGGGGCCCACAGATACGCAGTATTTT
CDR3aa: CASSDRGPTDTQYF

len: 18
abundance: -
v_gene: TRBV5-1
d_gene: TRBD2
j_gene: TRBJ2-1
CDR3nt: TGCGCCAGCAGCTCTGATTCGGGACTAGCGGGGGCCTACAATGAGCAGTTCTTC
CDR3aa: CASSSDSGLAGAYNEQFF

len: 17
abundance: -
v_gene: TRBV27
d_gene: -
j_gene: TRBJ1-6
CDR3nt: TGTGCCAGCAAAGAACAGGGATTCCCGACGCAAAATTCACCCCTCCACTTT
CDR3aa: CASKEQGFPTQNSPLHF

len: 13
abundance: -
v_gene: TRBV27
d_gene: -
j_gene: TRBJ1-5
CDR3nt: TGTGCCAGCAGTTGGTATATTGATCAGCCCCAGCATTTT
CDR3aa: CASSWYIDQPQHF

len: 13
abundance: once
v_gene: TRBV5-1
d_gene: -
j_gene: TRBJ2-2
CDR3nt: TGCGCCACCCCGTCTCTTTCGACCGGGGAGCTGTTTTTT
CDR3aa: CATPSLSTGELFF

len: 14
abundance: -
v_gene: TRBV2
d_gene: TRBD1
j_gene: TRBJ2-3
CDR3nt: TGTGCCAGCATTGTTGATCCAGGGGGAGATACGCAGTATTTT
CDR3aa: CASIVDPGGDTQYF

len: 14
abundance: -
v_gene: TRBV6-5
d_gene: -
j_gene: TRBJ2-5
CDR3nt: TGTGCCAGCAGTTACTCGACAGAGGAAGAGACCCAGTACTTC
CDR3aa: CASSYSTEEETQYF

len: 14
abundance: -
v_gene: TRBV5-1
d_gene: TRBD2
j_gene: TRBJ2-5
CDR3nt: TGCGCCAGCAGCTCTAGCGGGAGTGGGGAGACCCAGTACTTC
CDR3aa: CASSSSGSGETQYF

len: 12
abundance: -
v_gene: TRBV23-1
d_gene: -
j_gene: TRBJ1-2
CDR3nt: TGCGCCAGCAGTCAATGGGCGAGGTATGACACCTTC
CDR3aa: CASSQWARYDTF

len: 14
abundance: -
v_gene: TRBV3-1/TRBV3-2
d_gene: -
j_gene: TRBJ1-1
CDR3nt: TGTGCCAGCAGCCGACATACAGTGAACACTGAAGCTTTCTTT
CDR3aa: CASSRHTVNTEAFF

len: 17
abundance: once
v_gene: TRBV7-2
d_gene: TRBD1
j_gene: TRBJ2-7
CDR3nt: TGTGCCAGCAGCTCGCCGAACAGGGGCGACATCTCCTACGAGCAGTACTTC
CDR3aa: CASSSPNRGDISYEQYF

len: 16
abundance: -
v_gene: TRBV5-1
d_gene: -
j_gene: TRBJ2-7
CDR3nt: TGCGCCAGCAGCTTGGACCCCGGGGGAACTAAGGGGGAGCAGTACTTC
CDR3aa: CASSLDPGGTKGEQYF

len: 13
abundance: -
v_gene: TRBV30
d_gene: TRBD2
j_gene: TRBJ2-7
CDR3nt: TGTGCCTGGAGGACTAGCAGCTTCTACGAGCAGTACTTC
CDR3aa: CAWRTSSFYEQYF

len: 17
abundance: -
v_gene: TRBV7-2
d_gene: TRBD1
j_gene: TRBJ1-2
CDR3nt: TGTGCCAGCACCCGCGGCGGGACACAGGGGGCGAACTATGGCTACACCTTC
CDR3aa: CASTRGGTQGANYGYTF

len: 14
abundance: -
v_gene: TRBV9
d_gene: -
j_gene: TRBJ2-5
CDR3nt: TGTGCCAGCAGCGTATCAGGGGTTAGAGAGACCCAGTACTTC
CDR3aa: CASSVSGVRETQYF

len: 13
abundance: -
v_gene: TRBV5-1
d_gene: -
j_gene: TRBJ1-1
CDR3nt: TGCGCCAGCAGTGGGCAGGGTGATACTGAAGCTTTCTTT
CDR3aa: CASSGQGDTEAFF

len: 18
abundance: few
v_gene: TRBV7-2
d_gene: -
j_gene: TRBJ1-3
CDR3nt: TGTGCCAGCAGCTTAGAAGCGGACAGCTTTACCTCTGGAAACACCATATATTTT
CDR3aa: CASSLEADSFTSGNTIYF

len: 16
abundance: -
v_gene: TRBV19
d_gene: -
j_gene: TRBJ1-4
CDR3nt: TGTGCCAGTAGTACCTCGGTGGGGTGGACTAATGAAAAACTGTTTTTT
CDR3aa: CASSTSVGWTNEKLFF

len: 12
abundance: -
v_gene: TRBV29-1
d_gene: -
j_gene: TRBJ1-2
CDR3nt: TGCAGCGTTGAAGAACGGCACTTTGGCTACACCTTC
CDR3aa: CSVEERHFGYTF

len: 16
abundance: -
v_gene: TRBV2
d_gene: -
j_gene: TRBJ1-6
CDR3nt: TGTGCCAGCAGTGTGGACAGACCTTACTATAATTCACCCCTCCACTTT
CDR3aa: CASSVDRPYYNSPLHF

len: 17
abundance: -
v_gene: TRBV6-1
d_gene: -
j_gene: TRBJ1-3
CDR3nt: TGTGCCAGCAGTGAAGGGTTTGGGGGCGTATCGGGAAACACCATATATTTT
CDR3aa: CASSEGFGGVSGNTIYF

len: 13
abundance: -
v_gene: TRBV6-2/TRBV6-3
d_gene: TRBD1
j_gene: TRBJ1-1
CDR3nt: TGTGCCAGCAGTCTACCCCGGACAGGGCGGGCTTTCTTT
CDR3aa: CASSLPRTGRAFF

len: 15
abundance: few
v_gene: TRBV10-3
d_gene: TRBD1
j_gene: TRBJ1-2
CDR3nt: TGTGCCATCAGTCCCGGACAGGGTAGTCCCTATGGCTACACCTTC
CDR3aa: CAISPGQGSPYGYTF